This T cell receptor (beta chain) was recorded in a study of CD8 T cells in ankylosing spondylitis. Notes on the study in general: Significant enrichment of disease-linked clones was reported in matched ankylosing spondylitis synovial fluid.

TCRdb re-called the 5' RACE reads with MiXCR, one entry per CDR3 protein. The sample yields some 340,000 distinct CDR3 sequences, over 12% seen once. Comments on this clonotype: Its antigen is unidentified.

Germline lookup yields CDR1 KGHSH and CDR2 LQKENI. The CDR3 contains 14 residues. Trimming at V came to 4 bases and at J to 8 bases, leaving 10 bases not matched to a gene. The TCR was taken from a male donor with ankylosing spondylitis or in good health (not recorded which). The genes are TRBV18 and TRBJ1-2; 7 nucleotides line up with TRBD1. Sequencing was performed on blood, either unsorted or a sorted T cell fraction (not recorded which). The CDR3: CASSHDDRAGGYTF. CDR3 bases: TGTGCCAGCTCACACGATGACAGGGCGGGAGGCTACACCTTC.